These 5 T cell receptor beta chains were all obtained from the same sample, sequenced in a study of T cells in Graves' hyperthyroidism and ophthalmopathy. RNA transcripts provided the source from which TCR beta CDR3 regions were amplified. HTBI primers were used for first-round RT-PCR of the TCR CDR3. A single record per CDR3 protein comes from TCRdb applying MiXCR to the multiplex PCR reads. Of approximately 380,000 distinct CDR3 sequences listed, about 14% are singletons. Sequenced input: blood. These receptors were obtained from a man aged 45-65 years with Graves' ophthalmopathy.

This clonotype was seen a handful of times. J is TRBJ2-1 and V is TRBV12-3 or TRBV12-4; no firm D call. CDR3 size: 14 residues. Trimming cost V 3 bases and J 0 bases, with 6 bases left between them. The CDR3 loop is CASSLSNSYNEQFF. The CDR3 DNA follows: TGTGCCAGCAGTTTGAGCAACTCCTACAATGAGCAGTTCTTC.

The sample holds many counts of this clonotype. The chain recombines TRBV9 with TRBJ2-3; no firm D call. CDR1 is SGDLS and CDR2 is YYNGEE in the germline V gene. V shed 0 bases and J shed 0 bases, with 8 bases lying between them. This CDR3 contains 15 residues. DNA of the CDR3: TGTGCCAGCAGCGTAGGGACGTCTAGCACAGATACGCAGTATTTT. This encodes CASSVGTSSTDTQYF.

The chain recombines TRBV20-1 with TRBJ2-1, with D perhaps TRBD2 (5 bases). CDR3 size: 17 residues. V dropped 0 bases and J dropped 0 bases, with 15 bases sitting between them. The germline V gene has CDR1 DFQATT and CDR2 SNEGSKA (reference sequence). The CDR3 DNA reads as TGCAGTGCTAGAGATCGTCGGCGGGCCCTCTCCTACAATGAGCAGTTCTTC. This translates into CSARDRRRALSYNEQFF.

At least ten counts were recorded for this clonotype. The CDR3 region is CASSQEAQTYEQYF. The CDR3 coding sequence is TGCGCCAGCAGCCAAGAGGCACAGACCTACGAGCAGTACTTC. The chain uses TRBV4-1 and TRBJ2-7; no definite D call. This CDR3 has 14 residues. Germline V gene sequence: CDR1 MGHRA, CDR2 YSYEKL. Trimming took 0 bases from V and 2 from J, leaving 8 bases between them.

The table lists this clonotype with many counts. V and J are TRBV30 and TRBJ2-3, with D perhaps TRBD2 (7 bases). There are 14 residues in the CDR3. V was shortened by 3 bases and J by 8 bases, with 18 bases between the two germline ends. Germline-derived CDR1 and CDR2 are GTSNPN and SVGIG (reference sequence). The chain's CDR3 is CAWSLGRGPGTQYF. CDR3 nucleotides: TGTGCCTGGAGCTTGGGGCGGGGGCCCGGTACGCAGTATTTT.